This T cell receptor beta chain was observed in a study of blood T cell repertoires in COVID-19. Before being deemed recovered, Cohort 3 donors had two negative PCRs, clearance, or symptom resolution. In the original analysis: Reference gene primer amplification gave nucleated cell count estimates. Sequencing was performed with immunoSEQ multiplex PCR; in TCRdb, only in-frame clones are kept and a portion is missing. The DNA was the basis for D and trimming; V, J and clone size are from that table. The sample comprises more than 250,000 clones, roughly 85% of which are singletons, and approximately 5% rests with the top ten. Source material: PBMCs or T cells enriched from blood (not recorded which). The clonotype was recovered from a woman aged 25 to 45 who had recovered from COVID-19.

The CDR3 nucleotides read TGCAGTGCTAGTTTGGACAGGGATCCCTACGAGCAGTACTTC. This translates into CSASLDRDPYEQYF. J is TRBJ2-7 and V is TRBV20-1; 8 nucleotides align to TRBD1. The CDR3 runs 14 residues. V was pared by 3 bases and J by 2 bases, with 6 bases of the junction left unmatched. CDR1 DFQATT and CDR2 SNEGSKA come from the germline V gene (reference sequence).